Shown below are 28 T cell receptor beta chains from a single sample sequenced in a study of T cells in Graves' hyperthyroidism and ophthalmopathy. What was amplified from RNA transcripts were TCR beta CDR3 regions. First-round RT-PCR of the TCR CDR3 relied on the HTBI primer set. TCRdb analysed the multiplex PCR reads with MiXCR anew, one entry per CDR3 protein. The sample contains around 530,000 distinct CDR3 sequences, approximately 17% of which appear only once. Source material: blood. The receptors derive from a woman between 18 and 30 years old with Graves' ophthalmopathy.

This clonotype has more than one count but fewer than ten. V is TRBV6-1 and J is TRBJ2-3, with 8 bases lining up with TRBD2. Germline V gives CDR1 MNHNS, CDR2 SASEGT. CDR3 length equals 15 residues. After removal of 1 base from V and 4 bases from J, the junction contained 4 bases not matched to a gene. The DNA for the CDR3 is TGTGCCAGCAGTGAAGAAACGGGGGGGGCAGATACGCAGTATTTT. It codes for CASSEETGGADTQYF.

There are many counts of this clonotype. The CDR3 sequence is CASKIAIADTQYF. CDR3 sequence (DNA): TGTGCCAGCAAAATAGCTATTGCAGATACGCAGTATTTT. The chain carries TRBV3-1 and TRBJ2-3; D gene unclear. The CDR3 covers 13 residues. Germline assignment: CDR1 LGHDT and CDR2 YNNKEL (reference sequence). V shed 7 bases and J shed 4 bases, with 12 bases lying between them.

This clonotype appeared many times. This chain uses TRBV28 with TRBJ2-5; D could derive from TRBD1 or TRBD2 (5 bases each). The CDR3 is 14 residues long. Trimming took off 6 bases at V and 0 bases at J, with 11 bases between the two ends. The germline gives CDR1 MDHEN, CDR2 SYDVKM. The CDR3 nucleotides are TGTGCCAGCAGCTTCTGGGGGTACCAAGAGACCCAGTACTTC. Translation gives CASSFWGYQETQYF.

This clonotype appeared many times. The V call is TRBV5-6, the J call TRBJ2-1; D not resolved. The CDR3 length is 11 residues. Germline V gene data show CDR1 as SGHDT and CDR2 as YYEEEE. Trimming took 1 base from V and 10 from J, leaving 6 bases between them. The DNA of the CDR3 is TGTGCCAGCAGCTTGTCTGGCGAGCAGTTCTTC. This encodes CASSLSGEQFF. Combining the CDR3 with reference TRBV5-6 and TRBJ2-1 gives the whole variable domain DAGVTQSPTHLIKTRGQQVTLRCSPKSGHDTVSWYQQALGQGPQFIFQYYEEEERQRGNFPDRFSGHQFPNYSSELNVNALLLGDSALYLCASSLSGEQFFGPGTRLTVL.

The V call is TRBV25-1, the J call TRBJ1-1; TRBD1 matches 8 bases. CDR3 length equals 15 residues. The J segment lost 4 bases and the V segment lost 3 bases, leaving 7 bases of the junction unmatched. CDR1 is MGHDK, CDR2 SYGVNS, per germline. In DNA form, the CDR3 reads TGTGCCAGCAGTGAGACAGGGGTTTTGGGCACTGAAGCTTTCTTT. Amino acid sequence: CASSETGVLGTEAFF. Complete variable domain (other parts from reference TRBV25-1 and TRBJ1-1): EADIYQTPRYLVIGTGKKITLECSQTMGHDKMYWYQQDPGMELHLIHYSYGVNSTEKGDLSSESTVSRIRTEHFPLTLESARPSHTSQYLCASSETGVLGTEAFFGQGTRLTVV.

This rearrangement joins TRBV30 to TRBJ2-2; TRBD2 agrees at 12 bases. The germline V gene encodes CDR1 GTSNPN and CDR2 SVGIG (reference sequence). Germline trimming cut 3 bases from V and 6 bases from J; bases unmatched to any gene: 20. The CDR3 sequence is 20 residues long. This CDR3 is CAWRIPRLAGDGVHPGELFF. DNA for the CDR3: TGTGCCTGGAGAATCCCCCGACTAGCGGGAGATGGGGTTCACCCCGGGGAGCTGTTTTTT. The complete variable domain, with remaining parts taken from reference TRBV30 and TRBJ2-2, reads SQTIHQWPATLVQPVGSPLSLECTVEGTSNPNLYWYRQAAGRGLQLLFYSVGIGQISSEVPQNLSASRPQDRQFILSSKKLLLSDSGFYLCAWRIPRLAGDGVHPGELFFGEGSRLTVL.

Note on this clonotype: A single base separates this from a much larger clone, so it may be a read error. This sequence joins TRBV27 and TRBJ1-1; 8 nucleotides align to TRBD1. V lost 5 bases and J lost 0; bases outside the gene matches: 8. This CDR3 contains 16 residues. The germline gives CDR1 MNHEY, CDR2 SMNVEV (reference sequence). CDR3 residues: CASSVQGAGLNTEAFF. DNA for the CDR3: TGTGCCAGCAGTGTTCAGGGGGCTGGGCTGAACACTGAAGCTTTCTTT.

CDR3 DNA sequence: TGTGCCAGCAGTTTATCCGGGCTCGGGGCCAACGTCCTGACTTTC. Its protein is CASSLSGLGANVLTF. The chain recombines TRBV28 with TRBJ2-6; D is unclear. The V end lost 1 base, the J end lost 4 bases, and 8 bases lay between the germline ends. Germline V gene data show CDR1 as MDHEN and CDR2 as SYDVKM. This CDR3 comprises 15 residues.

At least ten counts were recorded for this clonotype. The rearrangement uses TRBV3-1 and TRBJ1-1; 11 nucleotides line up with TRBD1. Germline-derived CDR1 and CDR2 are LGHDT and YNNKEL (reference sequence). The length of the CDR3 is 16 residues. V was pared by 5 bases and J by 3 bases, with 8 bases of the junction left unmatched. In nucleotides, the CDR3 is TGTGCCAGCAGCTACGGACAGGGGGCGCGGGACACTGAAGCTTTCTTT. This gives the protein CASSYGQGARDTEAFF.

The V and J genes are TRBV28 and TRBJ2-3; D might be TRBD1 (5 bases). Germline CDR1 is MDHEN and CDR2 is SYDVKM. The CDR3 contains 16 residues. Trimming left V 5 bases short and J 1 base short, with 16 bases between. The CDR3 here is CASSGIGVGGTDTQYF. For the CDR3, the DNA is TGTGCCAGCAGTGGTATAGGGGTAGGGGGCACAGATACGCAGTATTTT.

At least ten counts were recorded for this clonotype. The chain is built from TRBV30 and TRBJ1-5; D not certain. CDR1 is GTSNPN and CDR2 is SVGIG in the germline V gene (reference sequence). The CDR3 spans 14 residues. V lost 0 bases, J lost 4 bases, and 10 bases lay in between. The CDR3 is CAWSVPSPNQPQHF. CDR3 in DNA: TGTGCCTGGAGTGTACCCAGCCCGAATCAGCCCCAGCATTTT. Full variable domain (outside the CDR3, taken from reference TRBV30 and TRBJ1-5): SQTIHQWPATLVQPVGSPLSLECTVEGTSNPNLYWYRQAAGRGLQLLFYSVGIGQISSEVPQNLSASRPQDRQFILSSKKLLLSDSGFYLCAWSVPSPNQPQHFGDGTRLSIL.

The rearrangement joins TRBV7-9 to TRBJ2-3; D uncertain. CDR1 is SEHNR and CDR2 is FQNEAQ in the germline V gene (reference sequence). Trimming left V 1 base short and J 4 bases short, with 12 bases between. The CDR3 spans 15 residues. The DNA of the CDR3 is TGTGCCAGCAGCTTAGACGGACGCGTTTCAGATACGCAGTATTTT. As protein: CASSLDGRVSDTQYF.

This clonotype was recorded at least ten times. The chain joins TRBV5-1 to TRBJ2-1; TRBD2 aligns across 7 bases. V lost 1 base, J lost 0 bases, and 4 bases stayed unmatched. Per germline, CDR1 SGHRS and CDR2 YFSETQ. This CDR3 has 16 residues. The CDR3 here is CASSLSGGGSYNEQFF. As DNA, the CDR3 is TGCGCCAGCAGCTTGAGCGGCGGGGGCTCCTACAATGAGCAGTTCTTC.

V gene TRBV7-6 combines with J gene TRBJ1-5; 11 positions agree with TRBD1. Trimming removed 0 bases from V and 7 bases from J; junction bases left unmatched: 8. Germline CDR1 is SGHVS and CDR2 is FNYEAQ. The CDR3 runs 17 residues. The CDR3 loop reads CASSLAEQGTGGQPQHF. CDR3 DNA: TGTGCCAGCAGCTTAGCTGAACAAGGGACAGGGGGACAGCCCCAGCATTTT.

This clonotype was detected many times. The chain has TRBV10-3 and TRBJ1-1; the match to TRBD1 covers 9 bases. Germline V CDR1 and CDR2: ENHRY, SYGVKD. Trimming at V came to 7 bases and at J to 10 bases, leaving 13 bases not matched to a gene. The CDR3 sequence is 14 residues long. CDR3 sequence (DNA): TGTGCCATCAATGACCCGGACAGGGGCCTTTTAGCTTTCTTT. Protein product: CAINDPDRGLLAFF.

This rearrangement joins TRBV5-8 to TRBJ1-2, with D possibly being TRBD1 (5 bases). This CDR3 has 14 residues. V was shortened by 4 bases and J by 4 bases, with 14 bases between the two germline ends. Germline V lookup: CDR1 SGHTS, CDR2 YDEGEE. CDR3 sequence (DNA): TGTGCCAGCAGCCCGGACACCGACCTCTATGGCTACACCTTC. Translated: CASSPDTDLYGYTF.

This clonotype was counted a single time. The CDR3: CASSFFKETQYF. The CDR3 bases are TGTGCCAGCAGCTTCTTTAAAGAGACCCAGTACTTC. The rearrangement uses TRBV7-9 and TRBJ2-5; D call uncertain. In germline, CDR1 is SEHNR, CDR2 FQNEAQ (reference sequence). V lost 3 bases and J 3 bases, leaving 5 bases between the germline ends. There are 12 residues in the CDR3.

This clonotype was seen many times. This chain joins TRBV7-2 and TRBJ2-7; unclear D gene. This CDR3 is 13 amino acids long. Germline V lookup: CDR1 SGHTA, CDR2 FQGNSA. V lost 1 base and J 0 bases, leaving 4 bases between the germline ends. CDR3 loop: CASSLGFSYEQYF. CDR3 coding DNA: TGTGCCAGCAGCTTAGGGTTCTCCTACGAGCAGTACTTC.

On this clonotype: One junction end does not reproduce the germline sequence, and a read error may be involved. CDR3 coding DNA: TGCGCCAGCAGCCAAGAGCGCCGACAGACCCTCTATTGCTACACCTTC. Its protein product is CASSQERRQTLYCYTF. The chain links TRBV4-1 to TRBJ1-2; possible D gene TRBD1, 5 bases. Germline values: CDR1 MGHRA, CDR2 YSYEKL. This CDR3 contains 16 residues.

This clonotype has a count of ten or more. Written as DNA, the CDR3 is TGTGCCAGCAGTTACTCGAGCAATTCACCCCTCCACTTT. Protein: CASSYSSNSPLHF. J is TRBJ1-6 and V is TRBV6-2 or TRBV6-3, with D uncertain. Deletions cut 0 bases from V and 7 bases from J, with 4 bases between. Germline assignment: CDR1 MNHEY and CDR2 SVGEGT. CDR3 length: 13 residues.

In its sample, this clonotype was seen many times. V and J are TRBV2 and TRBJ2-2, with 10 bases that match TRBD2. V was clipped by 8 bases and J by 5 bases; unmatched bases: 2. The CDR3 length is 13 residues. Germline assignment: CDR1 SNHLY and CDR2 FYNNEI. CDR3 in DNA: TGTGCCAGCCATAGCGGGGGGACCGGGGAGCTGTTTTTT. This codes for CASHSGGTGELFF.

The genes are TRBV6-2 or TRBV6-3 and TRBJ2-5; D may be TRBD1 (6 bases). The V end was cut by 10 bases, the J end by 2 bases, with 14 bases between. CDR3 length: 13 residues. Germline-derived CDR1 and CDR2 are MNHEY and SVGEGT. CDR3 DNA: TGTGCCACCCGAGGCAGGGGACAAGAGACCCAGTACTTC. Residues: CATRGRGQETQYF.

The CDR3 spells CASSLEGVLSPYEQYF. The CDR3 DNA follows: TGTGCCAGCAGCTTAGAAGGCGTCCTCTCTCCCTACGAGCAGTACTTC. The chain has TRBV7-8 and TRBJ2-7; D is undetermined. Trimming cost V 1 base and J 2 bases, with 15 bases left between them. The germline gives CDR1 SGHVS, CDR2 FQNEAQ. The CDR3 is 16 residues long.

This clonotype was counted a few times. V and J are TRBV4-1 and TRBJ1-1, with D maybe TRBD1 (5 bases). The V gene's germline CDR1 is MGHRA and CDR2 YSYEKL. The ends were cut back, 6 bases at V and 0 bases at J, with 11 bases in the middle. The CDR3 totals 14 residues. CDR3 in amino acids: CASRSGTVNTEAFF. DNA for the CDR3: TGCGCCAGCAGGTCCGGGACGGTGAACACTGAAGCTTTCTTT.

As regards this clonotype: Given a much more abundant clone one base away, this may be a read error. The chain combines TRBV7-2 with TRBJ2-1, with 7 bases fitting TRBD2. Trimming cost V 5 bases and J 8 bases; bases outside gene matches: 3. This CDR3 spans 12 amino acids. Germline CDR1 SGHTA, CDR2 FQGNSA. The CDR3 DNA reads as TGTGCCAGCAGCACTAGCGCCTATGAGCAGTTCTTC. Translating gives CASSTSAYEQFF. Based on the CDR3 plus reference TRBV7-2 and TRBJ2-1, the full variable domain is GAGVSQSPSNKVTEKGKDVELRCDPISGHTALYWYRQSLGQGLEFLIYFQGNSAPDKSGLPSDRFSAERTGGSVSTLTIQRTQQEDSAVYLCASSTSAYEQFFGPGTRLTVL.

This clonotype has ten or more counts. The chain uses TRBV20-1 and TRBJ2-1, with D hard to call. In germline, CDR1 is DFQATT, CDR2 SNEGSKA (reference sequence). The CDR3 is 13 residues long. The V end was cut by 2 bases, the J end by 7 bases, with 12 bases between. The CDR3 here is CSARPIYLNEQFF. In DNA form, the CDR3 reads TGCAGTGCTAGACCCATCTACTTGAATGAGCAGTTCTTC.

This clonotype was picked up many times. The J gene is TRBJ1-5, the V gene TRBV12-3 or TRBV12-4; D is undetermined. Trimming stripped 3 bases from V and 13 bases from J, with 19 bases between. There are 14 residues in the CDR3. The CDR3 DNA sequence: TGTGCCAGCAGTTTTGTTGGGTCGGCCCGAGATCAGCATTTT. Protein product: CASSFVGSARDQHF.

The chain combines TRBV5-1 with TRBJ1-1; D is unresolved. Germline CDR1 and CDR2: SGHRS and YFSETQ. The CDR3 is 13 residues long. Trimming stripped 0 bases from V and 3 bases from J, with 6 bases between. CDR3 amino acids: CASSLDTYTEAFF. The DNA for the CDR3 is TGCGCCAGCAGCTTGGACACCTACACTGAAGCTTTCTTT.